This T cell receptor (beta chain) originates from a study of T cell responses to AZD1222 COVID-19 vaccine. TCRdb's table, derived via immunoSEQ multiplex PCR, lists solely in-frame clones and lacks some. The sample includes about 120,000 clones, 85% to 95% seen only once; the top ten take 1.7%. As for this clone: The antigen is undetermined.

Findings and limits, study-wide: Seropositive at baseline were only a handful of AZD1222 recipients.

The germline V gene encodes CDR1 MGHDK and CDR2 SYGVNS. Trimming took 5 bases from V and 3 from J, leaving 10 bases between them. The CDR3 contains 13 residues. The receptor was derived from an adult in good health. The genes are TRBV25-1 and TRBJ1-1; D is uncertain. Sample: peripheral blood, taken on day 0 of AZD1222 vaccination. The CDR3 nucleotides read TGTGCCAGCAGTCTCGTATGGGACACTGAAGCTTTCTTT. Translation: CASSLVWDTEAFF.